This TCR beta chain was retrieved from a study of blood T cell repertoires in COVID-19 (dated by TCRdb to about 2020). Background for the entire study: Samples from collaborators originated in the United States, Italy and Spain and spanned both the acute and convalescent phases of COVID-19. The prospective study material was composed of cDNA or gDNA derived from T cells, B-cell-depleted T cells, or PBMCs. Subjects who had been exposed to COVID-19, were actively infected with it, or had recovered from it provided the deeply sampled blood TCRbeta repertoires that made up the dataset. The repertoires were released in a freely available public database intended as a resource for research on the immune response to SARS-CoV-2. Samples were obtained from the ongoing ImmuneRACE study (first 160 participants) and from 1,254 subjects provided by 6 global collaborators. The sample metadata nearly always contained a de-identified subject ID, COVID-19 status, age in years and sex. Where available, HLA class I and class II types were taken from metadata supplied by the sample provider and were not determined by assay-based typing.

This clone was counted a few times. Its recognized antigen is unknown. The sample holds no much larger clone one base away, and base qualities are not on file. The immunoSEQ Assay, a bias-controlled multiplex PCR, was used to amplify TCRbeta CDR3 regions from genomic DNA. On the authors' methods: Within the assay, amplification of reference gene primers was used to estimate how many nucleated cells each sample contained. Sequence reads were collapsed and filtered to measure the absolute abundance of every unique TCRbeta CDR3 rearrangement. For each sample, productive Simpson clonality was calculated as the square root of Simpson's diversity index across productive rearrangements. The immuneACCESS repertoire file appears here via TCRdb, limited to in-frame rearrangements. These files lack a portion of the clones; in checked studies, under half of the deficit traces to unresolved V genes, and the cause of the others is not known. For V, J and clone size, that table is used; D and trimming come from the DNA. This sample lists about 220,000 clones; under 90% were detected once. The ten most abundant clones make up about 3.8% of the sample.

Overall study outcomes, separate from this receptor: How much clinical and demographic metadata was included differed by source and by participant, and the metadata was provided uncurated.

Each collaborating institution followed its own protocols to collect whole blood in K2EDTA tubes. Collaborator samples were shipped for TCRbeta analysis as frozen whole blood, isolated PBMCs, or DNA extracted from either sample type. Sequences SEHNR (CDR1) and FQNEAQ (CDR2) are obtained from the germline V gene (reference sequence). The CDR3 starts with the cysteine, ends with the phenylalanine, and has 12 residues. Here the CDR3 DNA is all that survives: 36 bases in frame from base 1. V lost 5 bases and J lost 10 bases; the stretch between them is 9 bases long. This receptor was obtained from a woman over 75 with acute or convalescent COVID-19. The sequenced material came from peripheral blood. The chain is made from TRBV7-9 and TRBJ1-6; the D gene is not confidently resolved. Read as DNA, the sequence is TGTGCCAGCAGCCCCACAGTATCACCCCTCCACTTT. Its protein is CASSPTVSPLHF.